The subject of this entry is one T cell receptor (beta chain). Its matching antigen is unknown. This sample is drawn from a study of beta chain features in type 1 diabetes. Study observations and caveats: Cells with high TCR expression could be over-represented when cDNA is sequenced.

Expressed TCRB transcripts were sequenced after all isolated RNA was converted to cDNA. This table comes from immunoSEQ multiplex PCR, and its TCRdb copy is limited to in-frame clones, with some not included. The data hold around 400,000 clones, with around 12% observed a single time. The CDR3 is made up of 14 amino acids. Germline CDR1 reads SQVTM; CDR2 reads ANQGSEA. V lost 1 base and J 6 bases, leaving 13 bases between the germline ends. The V and J genes are TRBV29-1 and TRBJ2-1; a possible D gene is TRBD2 (6 bases). What was sequenced was naive CD4+ T cells from blood. The origin of this receptor is a man between 18 and 35 years old in good health. The CDR3 coding sequence is TGCAGCGTTGAAGGGACTACCTGGGGCAATGAGCAGTTCTTC. Translation gives CSVEGTTWGNEQFF.